A single sample is the source of the 24 T cell receptor beta chains below, sequenced in a study of cytomegalovirus exposure and HLA in healthy donors. Vbeta (60) and Jbeta (13) primers were used in the PCR. The table came from immunoSEQ multiplex PCR; TCRdb's copy has only in-frame clones and leaves some out. Of 130,000 or so clones in the sample, around 9% were seen once. The material sequenced was PBMCs. The receptors come from a woman in her thirties or forties in good health and CMV-seropositive.

This clone was observed a few times. The genes are TRBV6-5 and TRBJ2-5; a possible D gene is TRBD1 (5 bases). The V and J ends lost 5 bases and 1 base respectively, with 14 bases between them. Looked up from germline, CDR1 is MNHEY and CDR2 is SVGAGI. This CDR3 spans 15 amino acids. CDR3 residues: CASSRLLRGQETQYF. For the CDR3, the DNA is TGTGCCAGCAGTCGCCTCCTTAGGGGCCAAGAGACCCAGTACTTC.

This chain uses TRBV5-1 with TRBJ1-4; 10 bases fit TRBD1. Germline values: CDR1 SGHRS, CDR2 YFSETQ. The CDR3 loop spans 14 amino acids. The trim removed 2 bases at V and 6 bases at J, leaving 1 base unmatched. The CDR3 nucleotides read TGCGCCAGCAGCTTAGGACAGGGGGATGAAAAACTGTTTTTT. It is translated as CASSLGQGDEKLFF.

V usage is TRBV7-7 and J usage is TRBJ2-1; weak D call: TRBD1 (5 bases). The CDR3 length is 15 residues. Germline V gene sequence: CDR1 SSHAT, CDR2 FNYEAQ (reference sequence). Trimming stripped 0 bases from V and 6 bases from J, with 12 bases between. CDR3 loop: CASSLAAGLGNEQFF. CDR3 DNA sequence: TGTGCCAGCAGCTTAGCGGCAGGGTTAGGCAATGAGCAGTTCTTC.

A word on this clone: Relative to the germline gene, one junction end is altered; a read error may explain this. This sequence joins TRBV5-5 and TRBJ2-7; TRBD2 agrees at 12 bases. The CDR3 runs to 16 residues. The V gene's germline CDR1 is SGHKS and CDR2 YYEKEE (reference sequence). CDR3 sequence: CASSLGTSGLADEQYF. The CDR3, as DNA: TGTGCCAGCAGTTTGGGGACTAGCGGGTTAGCTGACGAGCAGTACTTC.

This clone was detected a few times. This chain uses TRBV18 with TRBJ2-5; 8 positions match TRBD2. The CDR3 length is 14 residues. With 3 bases clipped from V and 2 bases from J, the junction kept 2 bases outside the gene matches. The germline gives CDR1 KGHSH, CDR2 LQKENI. CDR3 sequence reads: CASSPGLEQETQYF. The DNA of the CDR3 is TGTGCCAGCTCACCGGGACTAGAGCAAGAGACCCAGTACTTC.

V and J are TRBV29-1 and TRBJ1-1; 7 bases fit TRBD1. The J segment lost 1 base and the V segment lost 5 bases, leaving 4 bases of the junction unmatched. Germline assignment: CDR1 SQVTM and CDR2 ANQGSEA. The CDR3 spans 13 residues. The CDR3 DNA reads as TGCAGCGTTTCGACAGGGCCGAACACTGAAGCTTTCTTT. It yields the protein CSVSTGPNTEAFF.

The V and J genes are TRBV9 and TRBJ2-1; 10 nucleotides match TRBD2. This CDR3 is built from 15 residues. Trimming removed 0 bases from V and 9 bases from J; junction bases left unmatched: 6. CDR1 and CDR2 (germline): SGDLS, YYNGEE. The CDR3 nucleotides read TGTGCCAGCAGCGTAGGGAGCGGGGGGGAGAGTGAGCAGTTCTTC. Residues: CASSVGSGGESEQFF.

Remarks on this clone: One junction end disagrees with the germline gene, perhaps due to a read error. This CDR3 is also generated by other DNA sequences in the sample. The chain links TRBV6-5 to TRBJ1-1; 7 nucleotides align to TRBD1. The CDR3 covers 13 residues. The germline V gene encodes CDR1 MNHEY and CDR2 SVGAGI. The CDR3 loop reads CASHVTGSDEAFF. CDR3 DNA sequence: TGTGCCAGCCACGTGACAGGGAGTGATGAAGCCTTCTTT.

The J gene is TRBJ1-4, the V gene TRBV9; TRBD1 might be the D (6 bases). This CDR3 spans 14 amino acids. Looked up from germline, CDR1 is SGDLS and CDR2 is YYNGEE. The germline V and J ends were trimmed by 7 bases and 4 bases, with 14 bases remaining between them. The chain's CDR3 is CASQQGADNEKLFF. The CDR3 DNA is TGTGCCAGCCAACAGGGTGCGGATAATGAAAAACTGTTTTTT. Full variable domain (remainder filled in from reference TRBV9 and TRBJ1-4): DSGVTQTPKHLITATGQRVTLRCSPRSGDLSVYWYQQSLDQGLQFLIQYYNGEERAKGNILERFSAQQFPDLHSELNLSSLELGDSALYFCASQQGADNEKLFFGSGTQLSVL.

This rearrangement joins TRBV11-2 to TRBJ1-5; D remains ambiguous. The CDR3 sequence is 13 residues long. With 3 bases removed from V and 8 bases from J, the gap between germline ends came to 11 bases. In germline, CDR1 is SGHAT, CDR2 FQNNGV. The CDR3 loop reads CASSFKPREPQHF. CDR3 sequence (DNA): TGTGCCAGCAGCTTCAAGCCGAGGGAGCCCCAGCATTTT. Together with reference TRBV11-2 and TRBJ1-5, the CDR3 gives the full variable domain: EAGVAQSPRYKIIEKRQSVAFWCNPISGHATLYWYQQILGQGPKLLIQFQNNGVVDDSQLPKDRFSAERLKGVDSTLKIQPAKLEDSAVYLCASSFKPREPQHFGDGTRLSIL.

The chain is built from TRBV19 and TRBJ1-1, with D hard to call. With 5 bases removed from V and 4 bases from J, the gap between germline ends came to 14 bases. Germline V gene data show CDR1 as LNHDA and CDR2 as SQIVND (reference sequence). The CDR3 loop spans 14 amino acids. The CDR3 loop is CASSGPRRGTEAFF. The CDR3 nucleotides are TGTGCCAGTAGTGGTCCCCGACGGGGCACTGAAGCTTTCTTT.

This clone has only a few counts. This sequence joins TRBV25-1 and TRBJ2-7, with a tentative D call TRBD2 (5 bases). Trimming took off 4 bases at V and 9 bases at J, with 16 bases between the two ends. This CDR3 region has 13 residues. Germline V CDR1 and CDR2: MGHDK, SYGVNS. CDR3: CASSAGNQVGQYF. The CDR3 DNA reads as TGTGCCAGCAGTGCGGGGAATCAGGTCGGGCAGTACTTC.

Only one count was recorded for this clone. The chain recombines TRBV19 with TRBJ2-3; possible D gene TRBD2, 6 bases. V was cut by 4 bases and J by 0 bases, with 17 bases left in between. There are 17 residues in the CDR3. CDR1 and CDR2 (germline): LNHDA, SQIVND (reference sequence). The DNA of the CDR3 is TGTGCCAGTAGTACCTCGGTGGGCGGGGCTAGCACAGATACGCAGTATTTT. Protein: CASSTSVGGASTDTQYF.

The genes are TRBV19 and TRBJ1-3; TRBD1 aligns across 9 bases. After removal of 1 base from V and 4 bases from J, the junction contained 5 bases not matched to a gene. CDR3 length equals 16 residues. Germline V lookup: CDR1 LNHDA, CDR2 SQIVND (reference sequence). CDR3 amino acids: CASSIVGTGTGNTIYF. The DNA of the CDR3 is TGTGCCAGTAGTATAGTCGGGACAGGGACAGGAAACACCATATATTTT.

This sequence joins TRBV5-1 and TRBJ1-4, with 11 bases aligning to TRBD1. Trimming took 4 bases from V and 4 from J; bases not matched to a gene: 6. The CDR3 totals 16 residues. Per germline, CDR1 SGHRS and CDR2 YFSETQ. The CDR3 sequence: CASSDPGTGGNEKLFF. The DNA for the CDR3 is TGCGCCAGCAGCGACCCCGGGACAGGGGGTAATGAAAAACTGTTTTTT.

This clone was observed at least ten times. The CDR3 here is CASRSPGGGANVLTF. The DNA for the CDR3 is TGCGCCAGCCGTTCCCCGGGGGGTGGGGCCAACGTCCTGACTTTC. V usage is TRBV5-1 and J usage is TRBJ2-6; 7 bases line up with TRBD2. Per the germline V gene, CDR1 is SGHRS and CDR2 is YFSETQ. This CDR3 contains 15 residues. Trimming removed 7 bases from V and 3 bases from J; junction bases left unmatched: 7.

This clone has only one observation. The CDR3 protein is CASSWDKGYEQYF. DNA for the CDR3: TGTGCCAGCAGCTGGGACAAGGGCTACGAGCAGTACTTC. This chain uses TRBV7-2 with TRBJ2-7; possible D gene TRBD1, 6 bases. The CDR3 totals 13 residues. Trimming shortened V by 4 bases and J by 3 bases, and 10 bases separated the two germline ends. Germline V CDR1 and CDR2: SGHTA, FQGNSA.

The rearrangement joins TRBV5-5 to TRBJ2-7, with TRBD1 matching 10 bases. The CDR3 has 15 amino acids. The germline CDR1 and CDR2 sequences are SGHKS and YYEKEE (reference sequence). The trim removed 6 bases at V and 4 bases at J, leaving 10 bases unmatched. Here the CDR3 DNA reads TGTGCCAGCACTCCAGGGACAGGGGTTGTTTACGAGCAGTACTTC. Encoded protein: CASTPGTGVVYEQYF. The full variable domain, rest sourced from reference TRBV5-5 and TRBJ2-7, is DAGVTQSPTHLIKTRGQQVTLRCSPISGHKSVSWYQQVLGQGPQFIFQYYEKEERGRGNFPDRFSARQFPNYSSELNVNALLLGDSALYLCASTPGTGVVYEQYFGPGTRLTVT.

This chain uses TRBV4-2 with TRBJ2-2; 7 nucleotides align to TRBD1. V shed 4 bases and J 4 bases; nucleotides not matched to a gene: 6. The germline V gene has CDR1 LGHNA and CDR2 YNFKEQ. The CDR3 extends over 15 amino acids. The CDR3 spells CASSPLGQSTGELFF. CDR3 coding DNA: TGTGCCAGCAGCCCACTGGGACAGTCCACCGGGGAGCTGTTTTTT.

The CDR3 nucleotides are TGTGCCAGCAGTGAATCGGGGGGGCGCAGGGCTTTCTTT. Protein sequence: CASSESGGRRAFF. V and J are TRBV25-1 and TRBJ1-1; D possibly corresponds to TRBD1 (6 bases). In germline, CDR1 is MGHDK, CDR2 SYGVNS. Between the trimmed V and J ends, which lost 1 base and 11 bases, there was a span of 14 bases. CDR3 length equals 13 residues.

V is TRBV5-1 and J is TRBJ2-2; no firm D call. Trimming pared 0 bases from V and 7 bases from J, leaving 10 bases between. This CDR3 is built from 14 residues. The germline V gene encodes CDR1 SGHRS and CDR2 YFSETQ. CDR3 sequence (DNA): TGCGCCAGCAGCTTGGTCTATACGAACGGGGAGCTGTTTTTT. Its protein product is CASSLVYTNGELFF. The full variable domain, rest sourced from reference TRBV5-1 and TRBJ2-2, is KAGVTQTPRYLIKTRGQQVTLSCSPISGHRSVSWYQQTPGQGLQFLFEYFSETQRNKGNFPGRFSGRQFSNSRSEMNVSTLELGDSALYLCASSLVYTNGELFFGEGSRLTVL.

This chain links TRBV7-3 with TRBJ1-1; D may be TRBD1 (5 bases). The CDR3 consists of 15 residues. Trimming took off 0 bases at V and 0 bases at J, with 8 bases between the two ends. CDR1 is SGHTA and CDR2 is FQGTGA in the germline V gene. The CDR3 DNA sequence: TGTGCCAGCAGCTTAACCGGGGGAATGAACACTGAAGCTTTCTTT. As protein: CASSLTGGMNTEAFF. The whole variable domain, remainder taken from reference TRBV7-3 and TRBJ1-1, is GAGVSQTPSNKVTEKGKYVELRCDPISGHTALYWYRQSLGQGPEFLIYFQGTGAADDSGLPNDRFFAVRPEGSVSTLKIQRTERGDSAVYLCASSLTGGMNTEAFFGQGTRLTVV.

This chain uses TRBV7-6 with TRBJ1-6; TRBD1 aligns across 7 bases. The CDR3 extends over 16 amino acids. Germline CDR1 SGHVS, CDR2 FNYEAQ. V shed 1 base, J shed 7 bases, and the junction held 7 bases outside the gene matches. The CDR3 protein is CASSLGATGTNSPLHF. In nucleotides, the CDR3 is TGTGCCAGCAGCTTAGGGGCGACAGGGACAAATTCACCCCTCCACTTT.

This clone has only a few counts. The chain employs TRBV12-5 and TRBJ2-5; possibly TRBD2 for D (5 bases). Germline V gene data show CDR1 as LGHNT and CDR2 as FRNRAP. There are 14 residues in the CDR3. Trimming cost V 2 bases and J 4 bases, with 11 bases left between them. In DNA form, the CDR3 reads TGTGCTAGTGGTTTGAGAGGGTCGGGAGAGACCCAGTACTTC. As protein: CASGLRGSGETQYF.